These 6 T cell receptor beta chains originate from one sample sequenced in a study of blood T cells in healthy people across ages. The use of a sample-barcoded 5' primer and a J-beta primer mix characterized a second PCR of roughly 6 to 11 cycles. TCRdb re-called the 5' RACE reads through MiXCR, storing one row per CDR3 protein. The sample records around 670,000 distinct CDR3 sequences, about 30% being singletons. Sequencing was carried out using blood. All receptors derive from a woman older than 75 in good health.

The chain joins TRBV6-2 or TRBV6-3 to TRBJ2-6; the match to TRBD1 covers 10 bases. J lost 2 bases, V lost 7 bases, and 2 bases had no gene match. Germline values: CDR1 MNHEY, CDR2 SVGEGT. The CDR3 is 15 residues long. The CDR3 is CASKTGGAGANVLTF. DNA for the CDR3: TGTGCCAGCAAGACAGGGGGCGCTGGGGCCAACGTCCTGACTTTC.

The chain combines TRBV6-6 with TRBJ1-6; D is uncertain. CDR1 MNHNY and CDR2 SVGAGI come from the germline V gene (reference sequence). The CDR3 is 14 residues long. V was pared by 3 bases and J by 9 bases, with 12 bases between. CDR3 DNA sequence: TGTGCCAGCAGTTATGCGGGAGCGAGTTCACCCCTCCACTTT. Its protein product is CASSYAGASSPLHF.

This clonotype was recorded once. This clone may be a read error of a much larger clone one base away. The gene calls are TRBV5-1 and TRBJ1-2; D perhaps matches TRBD1 (5 bases). Germline CDR1 and CDR2: SGHRS and YFSETQ. This CDR3 is 14 amino acids long. DNA of the CDR3: TGCGCCAGCAGCTCCTACGGGACGGTCTATGGCTACGCCTTC. The encoded protein is CASSSYGTVYGYAF.

Turning to this clonotype: A much larger clonotype is one base distant, so this may be a read error. The rearrangement links TRBV4-2 to TRBJ2-6; TRBD1 might be the D (5 bases). The CDR3 is 19 residues long. In germline, CDR1 is LGHNA, CDR2 YNFKEQ. The CDR3 spells CASSSRRQRLTSGANVPTF. The CDR3 DNA is TGTGCCAGCAGTTCGCGAAGACAGAGATTGACCTCTGGGGCCAACGTCCCGACTTTC.

The chain has TRBV4-3 and TRBJ1-1, with 8 bases lining up with TRBD1. The CDR3 spans 14 residues. The V gene's germline CDR1 is LGHNA and CDR2 YSLEER. The V segment lost 1 base and the J segment 7 bases; nucleotides outside the gene matches: 5. The CDR3: CASSQVTTGGEAFF. The CDR3 DNA sequence: TGCGCCAGCAGCCAAGTGACTACAGGGGGTGAAGCTTTCTTT.

This clonotype came up many times. The chain is built from TRBV20-1 and TRBJ2-7; unclear D gene. The CDR3 consists of 15 residues. Germline assignment: CDR1 DFQATT and CDR2 SNEGSKA (reference sequence). Deletions cut 0 bases from V and 0 bases from J, with 12 bases between. The CDR3 nucleotides read TGCAGTGCTAGAGATGTGGGAAAAAGCTCCTACGAGCAGTACTTC. It specifies CSARDVGKSSYEQYF.